These T cell receptor beta chains were read from a single sample in a study of cytomegalovirus exposure and HLA in healthy donors. Generated by immunoSEQ multiplex PCR, the TCRdb table keeps only in-frame clones and is missing some. The sample lists approximately 60,000 clones, roughly 94% seen once, with approximately 6.8% in the top ten. The sequenced sample was PBMCs. The receptors come from a woman younger than 30 in good health and CMV-seropositive. CDR3s include the opening cysteine and the closing phenylalanine or tryptophan. D genes are given only for firm matches. Only some rows state a clone size, as once, few, many or a class for expanded clones.

TRBV14	-	TRBJ2-7	few	TGTGCCAGCAGCCAGGCTAGAGAGCAGTACTTC	CASSQAREQYF
TRBV28	-	TRBJ1-5	-	TGTGCCAGCAGTAGAGAACAGGGACGCAATCAGCCCCAGCATTTT	CASSREQGRNQPQHF
TRBV2	-	TRBJ2-2	-	TGTGCCAGCAGTCTTCTTGGAGGGCCGAACACCGGGGAGCTGTTTTTT	CASSLLGGPNTGELFF
TRBV7-7	TRBD1	TRBJ2-5	-	TGTGCTAGCAGCCTGGACAGGGTAGAGACCCAGTACTTC	CASSLDRVETQYF
TRBV10-2	TRBD1	TRBJ2-3	-	TGCGCCAGCAGTAGTGGGACAGTCACAGATACGCAGTATTTT	CASSSGTVTDTQYF
TRBV9	-	TRBJ2-2	-	TGTGCCAGCAGCCGCGGGATTCTCAACACCGGGGAGCTGTTTTTT	CASSRGILNTGELFF
TRBV5-1	-	TRBJ1-2	-	TGCGCCAGCAGCTTGGGGATAACAGGGAAGGATGGCTACACCTTC	CASSLGITGKDGYTF
TRBV5-8	TRBD1	TRBJ2-7	-	TGTGCCAGCAACCTTCCGGGACAGGGTTTCCACGAGCAGTACTTC	CASNLPGQGFHEQYF
TRBV29-1	TRBD1	TRBJ1-4	-	TGCAGCGTACCGGGACAGCTTAATGAAAAACTGTTTTTT	CSVPGQLNEKLFF
TRBV9	-	TRBJ1-1	-	TGTGCCAGCAGCGTAGTGAGTTTGGGGGCTGGTGAAGCTTTCTTT	CASSVVSLGAGEAFF
TRBV19	TRBD1	TRBJ1-5	-	TGTGCCAGTGCCGGGACAGGGGGATATCAGCCCCAGCATTTT	CASAGTGGYQPQHF
TRBV9	-	TRBJ2-5	-	TGTGCCAGCAGCGTATTCGGCGGTGGGTCGCGGGAGACCCAGTACTTC	CASSVFGGGSRETQYF
TRBV6-4	-	TRBJ2-3	-	TGTGCCAGCAGGGCAACGGGACTCCTAAACCCTACAGATACGCAGTATTTT	CASRATGLLNPTDTQYF
TRBV5-6	TRBD1	TRBJ1-6	-	TGTGCCAGCAGCTCCCCGGGACAGGGGACTTCACCCCTCCACTTT	CASSSPGQGTSPLHF
TRBV6-1	-	TRBJ2-2	-	TGTGCCAGCAGGAGGGGACAGAACACCGGGGAGCTGTTTTTT	CASRRGQNTGELFF
TRBV6-4	-	TRBJ1-2	-	TGTGCCAGCAGTGACTTCTACCCCCCTACCTTC	CASSDFYPPTF
TRBV7-3	TRBD1	TRBJ2-1	-	TGTGCCAGCAGCTTGAGACAGGGCGAAGATGAGCAGTTCTTC	CASSLRQGEDEQFF
TRBV30	-	TRBJ1-2	once	TGTGCCTGGAGTGTAGCGGGGGATTATGGCTACACCTTC	CAWSVAGDYGYTF
TRBV30	TRBD2	TRBJ2-3	-	TGTGCCTGGCAACGGACTAGCGTTACAGATACGCAGTATTTT	CAWQRTSVTDTQYF
TRBV18	TRBD1	TRBJ2-7	-	TGTGCCAGCTCACCCCGGACAGGTGCGAATGAAGACTACGAGCAGTACTTC	CASSPRTGANEDYEQYF
TRBV5-1	-	TRBJ2-3	-	TGCGCCAGCAGCTGGGGGACTTCCACAGATACGCAGTATTTT	CASSWGTSTDTQYF
TRBV13	-	TRBJ2-3	-	TGTGCCAGCAGCTTAGGCGGACAGTTCCGGGCGGATACGCAGTATTTT	CASSLGGQFRADTQYF
TRBV18	-	TRBJ2-5	-	TGTGCCAGCTCACCATTTTTTGGTACAAGCCAAGAGACCCAGTACTTC	CASSPFFGTSQETQYF
TRBV18	TRBD1	TRBJ1-2	-	TGTGCCAGCTCACCGGGACAGGTCTATGGCTACACCTTC	CASSPGQVYGYTF
TRBV4-3	-	TRBJ2-2	-	TGCGCCAGCAGCCAAGATTGGAGCGAGAACACCGGGGAGCTGTTTTTT	CASSQDWSENTGELFF
TRBV5-6	-	TRBJ1-5	-	TGTGCCAGCAGCTTGTCCCCGGTCAATCAGCCCCAGCATTTT	CASSLSPVNQPQHF
TRBV27	-	TRBJ2-1	-	TGTGCCAGCAGTTTCTATCCCTGGCAGGGCAATGAGCAGTTCTTC	CASSFYPWQGNEQFF
TRBV7-9	TRBD1	TRBJ2-2	-	TGTGCCAGCAGCGCGACGGACAGGGCAGCCGGGGAGCTGTTTTTT	CASSATDRAAGELFF
TRBV10-3	-	TRBJ1-2	-	TGTGCCATCAGTGAGGACACCAACTATGGCTACACCTTC	CAISEDTNYGYTF
TRBV19	-	TRBJ2-7	-	TGTGCCAGTAGTAATGGAGGAGGCCTCTACGAGCAGTACTTC	CASSNGGGLYEQYF
TRBV5-1	-	TRBJ1-1	-	TGCGCCAGCAGCTTGGCCGGCGGGGGGACTGAAGCTTTCTTT	CASSLAGGGTEAFF
TRBV7-6	-	TRBJ2-1	-	TGTGCCAGCAGCTTTACGCGGGGATACAATGAGCAGTTCTTC	CASSFTRGYNEQFF
TRBV6-5	-	TRBJ1-2	-	TGTGCCAGCAGCAGACAAGGAAAGACCTATGGCTACACCTTC	CASSRQGKTYGYTF
TRBV7-9	-	TRBJ2-3	-	TGTGCCAGCAGCTTAGCCCAACAGGGAGATACGCAGTATTTT	CASSLAQQGDTQYF
TRBV2	TRBD2	TRBJ2-3	-	TGTGCCAGCAACCTGGGACTAGCTGGGTCAGATACGCAGTATTTT	CASNLGLAGSDTQYF
TRBV7-2	TRBD2	TRBJ2-5	-	TGTGCCAGCAGCTTAGTCGGGGGGGCCCAAGAGACCCAGTACTTC	CASSLVGGAQETQYF